This T cell receptor beta chain emerged from a study of tumor and adjacent non-tumor tissue in lung cancer. Study results and caveats: Normal lung showed higher cumulative top 100 clone frequency than tumor. Tumor tissue had significantly higher TCR diversity than normal lung.

With regard to this clonotype: The antigen is not known.

The CDR3 contains 12 residues. Trimming took 8 bases from V and 4 from J, leaving 15 bases between them. Germline V gene data show CDR1 as DFQATT and CDR2 as SNEGSKA (reference sequence). This sample's RNA came from whole unsorted tissue. Between August and November 2014, newly diagnosed, chemotherapy-naive lung cancer patients underwent thoracic surgery in China. The library came from three nested PCR rounds adapted from ARM-PCR protocols. TCRdb redid the calling of the multiplex PCR reads with MiXCR, one entry per CDR3 protein. The sample yields 90,000 or so distinct CDR3 sequences, around three fifths seen once.

The chain uses TRBV20-1 and TRBJ2-7; D may be TRBD2 (6 bases). The sequencing sample was made of lung tumor tissue. The TCR comes from a man in his sixties or seventies with non-small cell lung cancer. CDR3 protein: CSMSGGIYEQYF. DNA for the CDR3: TGCAGTATGTCTGGCGGGATTTACGAGCAGTACTTC.